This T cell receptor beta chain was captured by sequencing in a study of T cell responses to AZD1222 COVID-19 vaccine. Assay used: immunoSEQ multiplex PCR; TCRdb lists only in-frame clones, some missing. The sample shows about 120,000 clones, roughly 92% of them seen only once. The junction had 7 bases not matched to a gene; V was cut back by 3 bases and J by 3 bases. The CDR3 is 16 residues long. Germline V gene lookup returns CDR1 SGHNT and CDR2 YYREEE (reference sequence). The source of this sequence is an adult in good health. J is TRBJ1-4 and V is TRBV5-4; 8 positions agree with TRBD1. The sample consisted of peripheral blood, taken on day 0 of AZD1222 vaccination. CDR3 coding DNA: TGTGCCAGCAGCTCAGGGGGCGGGCAAGCTAATGAAAAACTGTTTTTT. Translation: CASSSGGGQANEKLFF. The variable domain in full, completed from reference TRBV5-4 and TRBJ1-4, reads ETGVTQSPTHLIKTRGQQVTLRCSSQSGHNTVSWYQQALGQGPQFIFQYYREEENGRGNFPPRFSGLQFPNYSSELNVNALELDDSALYLCASSSGGGQANEKLFFGSGTQLSVL.